The 24 T cell receptor beta chains reported below all come from one sample, sequenced in a study of graft-versus-host responses after intestinal transplantation. Some clones are missing from TCRdb's copy, which holds only in-frame ones; the method was immunoSEQ multiplex PCR. The data hold around 93,000 clones, with just over 90% observed a single time. Their antigens are not known. This specimen was unstimulated CD8+ T cells sorted from spleen or lymph node cells, taken before intestinal transplant. The receptors were sampled from a human donor who received an intestinal transplant.

The chain uses TRBV13 and TRBJ2-5; 12 nucleotides agree with TRBD2. Germline V gives CDR1 PRHDT, CDR2 FYEKMQ (reference sequence). V lost 1 base, J lost 4 bases, and 1 base stayed unmatched. The CDR3 loop spans 15 amino acids. DNA for the CDR3: TGTGCCAGCAGCTTAGCTAGCGGGGGGGCAGAGACCCAGTACTTC. Translation gives CASSLASGGAETQYF. Full variable domain (rest looked up from reference TRBV13 and TRBJ2-5): AAGVIQSPRHLIKEKRETATLKCYPIPRHDTVYWYQQGPGQDPQFLISFYEKMQSDKGSIPDRFSAQQFSDYHSELNMSSLELGDSALYFCASSLASGGAETQYFGPGTRLLVL.

The rearrangement links TRBV30 to TRBJ2-3, with D hard to call. Trimming pared 0 bases from V and 5 bases from J, leaving 6 bases between. CDR1 and CDR2 from the germline V gene are GTSNPN and SVGIG (reference sequence). The CDR3 covers 12 residues. The CDR3 bases are TGTGCCTGGAGTGTCCGAGGAGATACGCAGTATTTT. Residues: CAWSVRGDTQYF.

This chain links TRBV5-6 with TRBJ2-5, with D possibly being TRBD1 (5 bases). Germline loops: CDR1 SGHDT, CDR2 YYEEEE. The CDR3 runs 14 residues. With 0 bases removed from V and 5 bases from J, the gap between germline ends came to 11 bases. The CDR3 DNA reads TGTGCCAGCAGCTTGGGAGGACATTCGGAGACCCAGTACTTC. Protein sequence: CASSLGGHSETQYF.

The V gene is TRBV4-2, the J gene TRBJ2-5, with TRBD2 identical over 9 bases. CDR3 length: 19 residues. V trimming: 4 bases; J trimming: 7 bases; junction bases outside the gene matches: 22. In germline, CDR1 is LGHNA, CDR2 YNFKEQ. DNA for the CDR3: TGTGCCAGCAGCCGGTACCTGGTGACCTTAGCGGGGGAAGGTACGACCCAGTACTTC. Translation: CASSRYLVTLAGEGTTQYF.

This clone was found once. The V gene is TRBV5-1, the J gene TRBJ2-1; 7 bases align to TRBD1. Per germline, CDR1 SGHRS and CDR2 YFSETQ. V trimming: 4 bases; J trimming: 6 bases; junction bases outside the gene matches: 10. The CDR3 loop spans 15 amino acids. This chain's CDR3 is CASSPDRDLRNEQFF. DNA for the CDR3: TGCGCCAGCAGCCCAGACAGGGATCTTCGCAATGAGCAGTTCTTC.

The chain carries TRBV13 and TRBJ2-1, with TRBD2 as a possible D gene (5 bases). Germline loops: CDR1 PRHDT, CDR2 FYEKMQ (reference sequence). V was cut by 4 bases and J by 13 bases, with 14 bases left in between. This CDR3 contains 12 residues. The CDR3 coding sequence is TGTGCCAGCAGCTCCGGCCGAGAGGGTCAGTTCTTC. This encodes CASSSGREGQFF.

V and J are TRBV7-9 and TRBJ2-2, with 13 bases aligning to TRBD2. V shed 5 bases and J 1 base; nucleotides not matched to a gene: 4. Germline loops: CDR1 SEHNR, CDR2 FQNEAQ (reference sequence). The CDR3 runs to 17 residues. The CDR3 loop reads CASSDRTSGGNTGELFF. CDR3 DNA: TGTGCCAGCAGCGATCGGACTAGCGGGGGGAACACCGGGGAGCTGTTTTTT.

The chain joins TRBV29-1 to TRBJ1-2, with 7 bases aligning to TRBD1. CDR1 and CDR2 (germline): SQVTM, ANQGSEA. The CDR3 contains 16 residues. Unmatched junction bases numbered 11, after V lost 0 bases and J lost 4 bases. For the CDR3, the DNA is TGCAGCGTTGAAGATGAAGGGGGCGTCACTATCTATGGCTACACCTTC. This translates into CSVEDEGGVTIYGYTF.

Within the sample, this clone is medium-sized. The chain couples TRBV6-4 to TRBJ2-2; 9 bases are a match to TRBD1. Germline CDR1 is MRHNA and CDR2 is SNTAGT. CDR3 length: 16 amino acids. V was pared by 0 bases and J by 7 bases, with 6 bases of the junction left unmatched. The CDR3 sequence: CASSDSRTGDSGELFF. CDR3 DNA sequence: TGTGCCAGCAGTGACTCCCGGACAGGGGACAGCGGGGAGCTGTTTTTT.

V is TRBV6-5 and J is TRBJ2-1; D gene uncertain. V was pared by 2 bases and J by 11 bases, with 13 bases between. The germline gives CDR1 MNHEY, CDR2 SVGAGI. The length of the CDR3 is 13 residues. The CDR3 loop reads CASSYHQTEKQFF. As DNA, the CDR3 is TGTGCCAGCAGTTACCACCAAACGGAGAAGCAGTTCTTC.

This sequence joins TRBV4-1 and TRBJ1-5; D gene ambiguous. V was pared by 0 bases and J by 4 bases, with 10 bases between. The CDR3 extends over 15 amino acids. Germline values: CDR1 MGHRA, CDR2 YSYEKL. The CDR3 protein is CASSQDREDNQPQHF. The DNA of the CDR3 is TGCGCCAGCAGCCAAGATCGGGAGGATAATCAGCCCCAGCATTTT.

The gene calls are TRBV11-2 and TRBJ2-7; maybe TRBD2 (6 bases). Per germline, CDR1 SGHAT and CDR2 FQNNGV. This CDR3 is built from 17 residues. The germline V and J ends were trimmed by 4 bases and 2 bases, with 21 bases remaining between them. The CDR3 protein is CASSSPGRGNFPYEQYF. The CDR3 DNA follows: TGTGCCAGCAGCTCCCCAGGTCGGGGGAACTTCCCCTACGAGCAGTACTTC.

The CDR3 loop reads CASSLDEEFGNTIYF. The CDR3, as DNA: TGCGCCAGCAGCTTGGACGAGGAGTTTGGAAACACCATATATTTT. V usage is TRBV5-1 and J usage is TRBJ1-3; D is uncertain. The V end was cut by 0 bases, the J end by 3 bases, with 10 bases between. Germline V gives CDR1 SGHRS, CDR2 YFSETQ. The CDR3 is 15 amino acids.

This chain links TRBV6-5 with TRBJ2-1; a weak D match, TRBD1 (7 bases). The V gene lost 10 bases and the J gene lost 4 bases, with 20 bases spanning the gap. There are 15 residues in the CDR3. Germline V gene data show CDR1 as MNHEY and CDR2 as SVGAGI. CDR3 nucleotide sequence: TGTGCCACCCTTAGACAGGGAGGAGGTTACAATGAGCAGTTCTTC. This encodes CATLRQGGGYNEQFF.

This chain connects TRBV7-3 to TRBJ2-3; 12 nucleotides line up with TRBD2. The germline V gene encodes CDR1 SGHTA and CDR2 FQGTGA. V shed 3 bases, J shed 6 bases, and the junction held 7 bases outside the gene matches. The CDR3 is 16 amino acids. The CDR3 DNA is TGTGCCAGCAGCTTTGGACTAGCGGGGCTTAGGGATACGCAGTATTTT. This gives the protein CASSFGLAGLRDTQYF.

The chain uses TRBV5-1 and TRBJ2-1; 7 bases map to TRBD2. The CDR3 consists of 11 residues. J gave up 10 bases and V 5 bases, and 3 bases lay outside the gene matches. Germline V gene sequence: CDR1 SGHRS, CDR2 YFSETQ. The CDR3 DNA sequence: TGCGCCAGCAGGGGAGGGAGGGAGCAGTTCTTC. This gives the protein CASRGGREQFF.

The rearrangement uses TRBV21-1 and TRBJ2-7; the D call of TRBD2 is as the table states it, not checked on the DNA. TRBV21-1 is deemed a pseudogene. This CDR3 has 16 amino acids. The CDR3 DNA is TGTGCCAGCAGCAAAGGTGGAGTAGCGGAGGCCTACGAGCAGTACTTC. This encodes CASSKGGVAEAYEQYF.

The V and J genes are TRBV14 and TRBJ2-7; D might be TRBD2 (5 bases). The length of the CDR3 is 13 residues. V was pared by 1 base and J by 6 bases, with 10 bases between. Germline V CDR1 and CDR2: SGHDN, FVKESK. The CDR3 DNA reads as TGTGCCAGCAGCCAAGGACGGGGATTCGAGCAGTACTTC. This translates into CASSQGRGFEQYF.

The V and J genes are TRBV28 and TRBJ1-5; unclear D gene. This CDR3 has 15 residues. CDR1 is MDHEN, CDR2 SYDVKM, per germline. Trimming cost V 5 bases and J 0 bases, with 11 bases left between them. CDR3 sequence reads: CASSDSDFSNQPQHF. As DNA, the CDR3 is TGTGCCAGCAGTGATTCCGACTTTAGCAATCAGCCCCAGCATTTT. The full variable domain, its missing parts supplied by reference TRBV28 and TRBJ1-5, is DVKVTQSSRYLVKRTGEKVFLECVQDMDHENMFWYRQDPGLGLRLIYFSYDVKMKEKGDIPEGYSVSREKKERFSLILESASTNQTSMYLCASSDSDFSNQPQHFGDGTRLSIL.

The genes are TRBV7-2 and TRBJ1-1; a possible D gene is TRBD1 (5 bases). This CDR3 is built from 14 residues. Per germline, CDR1 SGHTA and CDR2 FQGNSA. V was clipped by 4 bases and J by 0 bases, with 9 bases between them. Here the CDR3 reads CASSSRDVNTEAFF. As DNA, the CDR3 is TGTGCCAGCAGCTCCAGGGACGTGAACACTGAAGCTTTCTTT.

The chain is built from TRBV9 and TRBJ1-2; 7 bases line up with TRBD1. The CDR3 covers 13 residues. Losses at the gene ends were 5 bases for V and 6 bases for J; bases not matched to a gene: 7. CDR1 SGDLS and CDR2 YYNGEE come from the germline V gene. CDR3 sequence (DNA): TGTGCCAGCAGTACTACAGGGGCGAATGGCTACACCTTC. Its translation is CASSTTGANGYTF.

V gene TRBV27 combines with J gene TRBJ1-5; weak D call: TRBD1 (5 bases). This CDR3 has 14 residues. V shed 6 bases and J shed 5 bases, with 14 bases lying between them. Germline V gene data show CDR1 as MNHEY and CDR2 as SMNVEV (reference sequence). CDR3 sequence reads: CASREATGYQPQHF. In DNA form, the CDR3 reads TGTGCCAGCAGGGAAGCAACAGGATATCAGCCCCAGCATTTT.

The rearrangement links TRBV19 to TRBJ2-1; 9 nucleotides line up with TRBD2. J was trimmed by 6 bases and V by 7 bases; bases with no gene match: 7. The CDR3 loop spans 14 amino acids. The germline V gene encodes CDR1 LNHDA and CDR2 SQIVND (reference sequence). In DNA, the CDR3 is TGTGCCAGTAATACGGCGGGAGGGCCCAATGAGCAGTTCTTC. Protein sequence: CASNTAGGPNEQFF.

The chain links TRBV9 to TRBJ2-7; D is possibly TRBD1 (6 bases). V was clipped by 0 bases and J by 3 bases, with 13 bases between them. Looked up from germline, CDR1 is SGDLS and CDR2 is YYNGEE. The CDR3 has 15 amino acids. Here the CDR3 DNA reads TGTGCCAGCAGCGTAGGCGGGCAGGGGAACTACGAGCAGTACTTC. As protein: CASSVGGQGNYEQYF.